The subject of this entry is one TCR beta chain. The antigen remains undetermined. CDR1 and CDR2 from the germline V gene are MDHEN and SYDVKM. The CDR3 is 15 amino acids. V was pared by 5 bases and J by 7 bases, with 6 bases of the junction left unmatched. Researchers ran the PCR with 60 Vbeta and 13 Jbeta primers. Some clones are missing from TCRdb's copy, which holds only in-frame ones; the method was immunoSEQ multiplex PCR. This listing includes tens of thousands of clones. The entry originates in a study of cytomegalovirus exposure and HLA in healthy donors. The study's findings and limits: An analysis was carried out later, and it reportedly showed fewer N-insertions in an Asian-associated ancestry cluster than the approximately 710-donor mean. Sequencing depth across donors, presence/absence analyses assumed, was roughly uniform. As confirmed in vitro, a few CMV-associated chains were specific for CMV antigens. Sequences of the TCR beta chain were said to predict the HLA-A and HLA-B alleles of most subjects accurately.

The sample consisted of PBMCs. This receptor was taken from a young woman in good health and CMV-seronegative. This rearrangement joins TRBV28 to TRBJ1-6, with 9 bases identical to TRBD1. CDR3 nucleotides: TGTGCCAGCAGTGTCCGGGACAGGGAAAATTCACCCCTCCACTTT. Its translation: CASSVRDRENSPLHF. Variable domain in full (rest from reference TRBV28 and TRBJ1-6): DVKVTQSSRYLVKRTGEKVFLECVQDMDHENMFWYRQDPGLGLRLIYFSYDVKMKEKGDIPEGYSVSREKKERFSLILESASTNQTSMYLCASSVRDRENSPLHFGNGTRLTVT.